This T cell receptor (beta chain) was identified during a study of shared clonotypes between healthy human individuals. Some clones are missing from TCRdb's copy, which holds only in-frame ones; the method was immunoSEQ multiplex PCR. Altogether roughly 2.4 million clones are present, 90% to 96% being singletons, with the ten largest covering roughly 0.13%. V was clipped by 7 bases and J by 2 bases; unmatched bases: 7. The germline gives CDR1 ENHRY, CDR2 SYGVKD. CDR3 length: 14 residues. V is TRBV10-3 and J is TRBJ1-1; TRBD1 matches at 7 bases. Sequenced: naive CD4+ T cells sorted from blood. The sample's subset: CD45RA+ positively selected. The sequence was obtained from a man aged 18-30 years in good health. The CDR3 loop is CAIKRGLGNTEAFF. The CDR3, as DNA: TGTGCCATCAAGAGGGGGCTCGGAAACACTGAAGCTTTCTTT.